The entry below describes one T cell receptor beta chain. The sample is drawn from a study of blood T cell repertoires in COVID-19. Background on the study: PBMCs, B-cell-depleted T cells, or T cells were the source of the cDNA or gDNA that made up the material.

Profiling relied on immunoSEQ multiplex PCR, and the TCRdb table lists in-frame clones only, not all of them. Of some 130,000 clones listed, roughly 69% are singletons. The sequenced sample consisted of peripheral blood. The receptor comes from a woman between 70 and 85 years old with acute or convalescent COVID-19.

The CDR3 loop is CASSSLRPLRGEKLFF. The CDR3 coding sequence is TGTGCCAGCAGTTCCCTCCGGCCCCTGAGAGGTGAAAAACTGTTTTTT. V gene TRBV27 combines with J gene TRBJ1-4; D remains ambiguous. In germline, CDR1 is MNHEY, CDR2 SMNVEV (reference sequence). V was cut by 4 bases and J by 7 bases, with 19 bases left in between. The CDR3 loop spans 16 amino acids.